This entry features one T cell receptor (beta chain) sequence. This sample was included in a study of blood T cell repertoires in COVID-19. Study at large: Both acute and convalescent COVID-19 samples were obtained from the United States, Italy and Spain. PBMCs, B-cell-depleted T cells, or T cells were the source of the cDNA or gDNA that made up the material.

Authors' data handling: Reference gene primer amplification yielded estimated nucleated cell counts. The assay was immunoSEQ multiplex PCR, and TCRdb's table has in-frame clones only and misses some. From that table come the V and J calls and clone size; the DNA was used to work out D and trimming. The table has 200,000 or so clones, about 82% seen once. This sequence originates from a woman in her twenties or thirties with acute or convalescent COVID-19. The material sequenced was peripheral blood.

For the CDR3, the DNA is TGCGCCAGCAGTCACGAGCCCCCACGACAGCCACGACTTCCCCTCACAGATACGCAGTATTTT. This codes for CASSHEPPRQPRLPLTDTQYF. The chain joins TRBV23-1 to TRBJ2-3; TRBD1 might be the D (5 bases). TRBV23-1 is labeled an ORF, and its function is uncertain. This CDR3 comprises 21 residues. V gave up 3 bases and J gave up 2 bases, with 30 bases separating them.